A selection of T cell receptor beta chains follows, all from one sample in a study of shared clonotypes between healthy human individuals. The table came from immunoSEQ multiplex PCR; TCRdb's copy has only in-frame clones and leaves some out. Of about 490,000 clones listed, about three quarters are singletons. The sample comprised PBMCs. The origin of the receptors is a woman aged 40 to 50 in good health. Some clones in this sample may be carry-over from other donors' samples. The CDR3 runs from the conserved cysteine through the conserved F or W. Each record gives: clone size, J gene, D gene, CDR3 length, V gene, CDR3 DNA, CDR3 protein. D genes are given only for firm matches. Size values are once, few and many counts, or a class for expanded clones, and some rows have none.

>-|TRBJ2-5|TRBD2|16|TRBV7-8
TGTGCCAGCAGCTTAGCTAGCGGGAGGGCGGACGAGACCCAGTACTTC
CASSLASGRADETQYF
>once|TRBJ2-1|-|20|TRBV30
TGTGCCTGGAGTGTACTACTTACGGAGCGCTGGGGGGCTGCAGGCAATGAGCAGTTCTTC
CAWSVLLTERWGAAGNEQFF
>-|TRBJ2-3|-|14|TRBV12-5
TGTGCTAGCTCGGGCCTCGGTGGCACAGATACGCAGTATTTT
CASSGLGGTDTQYF
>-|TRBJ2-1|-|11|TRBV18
TGTGCCAGCTCACCCCGTGGGTATTGGTTCTTC
CASSPRGYWFF
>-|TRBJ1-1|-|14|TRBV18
TGTGCCAGCTCACCACAGGGGCAGGACACTGAAGCTTTCTTT
CASSPQGQDTEAFF
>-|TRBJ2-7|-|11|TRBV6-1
TGTGCCAGCTGCACCGGATACGAGCAGTACTTC
CASCTGYEQYF
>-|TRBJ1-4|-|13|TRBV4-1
TGCGCCAGCAGTAGGGCAACTAATGAAAAACTGTTTTTT
CASSRATNEKLFF
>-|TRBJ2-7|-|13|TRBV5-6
TGTGCCAGCAGCTACGCCGGGAACTACGAGCAGTACTTC
CASSYAGNYEQYF
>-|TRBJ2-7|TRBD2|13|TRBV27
TGTGCCAGCAGTAGCGGGAGGTCCTACGAGCAGTACTTC
CASSSGRSYEQYF
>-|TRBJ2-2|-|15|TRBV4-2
TGTGCCAGCAGCCAAGAGGACGGGAACACCGGGGAGCTGTTTTTT
CASSQEDGNTGELFF
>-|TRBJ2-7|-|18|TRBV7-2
TGTGCCAGCAGCCTTAGGTCCACTACCGGCAGTGGAACTTACGAGCAGTACTTC
CASSLRSTTGSGTYEQYF